The rows below give T cell receptor beta chains drawn from one sample of a study of CXCR3-negative and CXCR3-positive naive CD8 T cells. From the 5' RACE reads, TCRdb lists one entry per CDR3 protein and no DNA. Its table records more than 65,000 distinct CDR3 sequences. Sequenced input: naive CXCR3- CD8+ T cells from blood. The receptors shown here come from a human donor in good health. Some clones in this sample may be carry-over from other donors' samples. Each CDR3 is given with its conserved first and last residue. Fields, in order: J gene, V gene, CDR3 protein.

J: TRBJ2-1
V: TRBV24-1
CDR3: CATSAWGDYNEQFF

J: TRBJ2-7
V: TRBV4-3
CDR3: CASSQDDEDTYEQYF

J: TRBJ2-7
V: TRBV4-1
CDR3: CASSQDETRRTSLTYEQYF

J: TRBJ2-7
V: TRBV4-3
CDR3: CASSQEVVTGLGYEQYF

J: TRBJ1-5
V: TRBV19
CDR3: CASNSWTASNQPQHF

J: TRBJ2-5
V: TRBV12-3/TRBV12-4
CDR3: CASSLTGLETQYF

J: TRBJ2-5
V: TRBV15
CDR3: CATSRGQGDTETQYF

J: TRBJ2-7
V: TRBV18
CDR3: CASSSLTENKNSYEQYF

J: TRBJ2-7
V: TRBV19
CDR3: CASSIAEAYEQYF

J: TRBJ2-1
V: TRBV20-1
CDR3: CSARTPRGQENNEQFF